Presented here are 30 T cell receptor beta chains from one specimen sequenced in a study of OX40 agonist ivuxolimab in advanced cancers. Profiling relied on immunoSEQ multiplex PCR, and the TCRdb table lists in-frame clones only, not all of them. The sample records approximately 72,000 clones, about 86% being singletons. This material consisted of CD4+ or CD8+ T cells sorted from blood, taken in a trial of the OX40 agonist ivuxolimab. The source of these receptors is an adult with an advanced solid tumor such as melanoma, head and neck, liver or kidney cancer.

For this clone: The germline gene is not matched at one end of the junction; a read error may be the cause. V usage is TRBV5-1 and J usage is TRBJ2-1; 8 bases match TRBD1. The CDR3 runs 16 residues. CDR1 and CDR2 from the germline V gene are SGHRS and YFSETQ. CDR3: CASSLGVRTGHNEQFF. The CDR3 nucleotides read TGCGCCAGCAGTTTGGGGGTTCGGACAGGGCACAATGAGCAGTTCTTC. The entire variable domain, with the rest obtained from reference TRBV5-1 and TRBJ2-1, is as follows: KAGVTQTPRYLIKTRGQQVTLSCSPISGHRSVSWYQQTPGQGLQFLFEYFSETQRNKGNFPGRFSGRQFSNSRSEMNVSTLELGDSALYLCASSLGVRTGHNEQFFGPGTRLTVL.

About this clone itself: Other DNA sequences within the sample encode an identical CDR3. V gene TRBV7-9 combines with J gene TRBJ2-5; D unclear. Looked up from germline, CDR1 is SEHNR and CDR2 is FQNEAQ (reference sequence). The CDR3 extends over 12 amino acids. The V and J ends lost 2 bases and 4 bases respectively, with 5 bases between them. DNA of the CDR3: TGTGCCAGCAGCTTAATGGGAGAGACCCAGTACTTC. The encoded protein is CASSLMGETQYF.

The J gene is TRBJ1-1, the V gene TRBV5-4; 8 bases match TRBD1. With V trimmed by 4 bases and J by 1 base, 9 bases remained unmatched. The CDR3 has 16 amino acids. Germline V CDR1 and CDR2: SGHNT, YYREEE (reference sequence). DNA of the CDR3: TGTGCCAGCAGCGAAGCACCACAGGGGGGGAACACTGAAGCTTTCTTT. As protein: CASSEAPQGGNTEAFF.

This clone has just a few counts. The rearrangement uses TRBV6-1 and TRBJ2-1; D may be TRBD2 (7 bases). The ends were cut back, 8 bases at V and 9 bases at J, with 20 bases in the middle. Germline-derived CDR1 and CDR2 are MNHNS and SASEGT. This CDR3 is 14 amino acids long. This CDR3 reads CASEGEGRLGEQFF. In DNA, the CDR3 is TGTGCCAGCGAGGGGGAGGGCCGGTTAGGTGAGCAGTTCTTC.

The genes are TRBV2 and TRBJ1-5; 9 positions match TRBD1. The germline V gene encodes CDR1 SNHLY and CDR2 FYNNEI. This CDR3 region has 14 residues. Trimming cost V 5 bases and J 2 bases; bases outside gene matches: 1. CDR3 bases: TGTGCCAGCAGTTGGACAGGGGGCAATCAGCCCCAGCATTTT. This gives the protein CASSWTGGNQPQHF.

The chain employs TRBV7-2 and TRBJ2-3; unclear D gene. Trimming pared 2 bases from V and 2 bases from J, leaving 5 bases between. The CDR3 contains 13 residues. CDR1 is SGHTA and CDR2 is FQGNSA in the germline V gene. The CDR3 DNA follows: TGTGCCAGCAGCTTAAGGGACACAGATACGCAGTATTTT. Protein: CASSLRDTDTQYF.

The chain couples TRBV7-2 to TRBJ2-3, with D perhaps TRBD2 (5 bases). The V end was cut by 5 bases, the J end by 3 bases, with 15 bases between. The CDR3 covers 15 residues. Germline V gene data show CDR1 as SGHTA and CDR2 as FQGNSA. CDR3 coding DNA: TGTGCCAGCAGCCGCGGACTGGCACGTACAGATACGCAGTATTTT. This translates into CASSRGLARTDTQYF.

The genes are TRBV2 and TRBJ1-3, with a weak D call TRBD1 (5 bases). The ends were cut back, 7 bases at V and 0 bases at J, with 10 bases in the middle. The CDR3 consists of 14 residues. Germline lookup yields CDR1 SNHLY and CDR2 FYNNEI. CDR3 DNA sequence: TGTGCCAGCAAATCAGGGTTCTCTGGAAACACCATATATTTT. This sequence encodes CASKSGFSGNTIYF. Combining the CDR3 with reference TRBV2 and TRBJ1-3 gives the whole variable domain EPEVTQTPSHQVTQMGQEVILRCVPISNHLYFYWYRQILGQKVEFLVSFYNNEISEKSEIFDDQFSVERPDGSNFTLKIRSTKLEDSAMYFCASKSGFSGNTIYFGEGSWLTVV.

The rearrangement links TRBV5-1 to TRBJ2-3; no clear D gene. Trimming took 0 bases from V and 2 from J, leaving 13 bases between them. This CDR3 is built from 16 residues. CDR1 SGHRS and CDR2 YFSETQ come from the germline V gene. Here the CDR3 DNA reads TGCGCCAGCAGCTTGGTGGTTGGTTTGGACACAGATACGCAGTATTTT. Translating it yields CASSLVVGLDTDTQYF. The variable domain in full, with the rest retrieved from reference TRBV5-1 and TRBJ2-3, is KAGVTQTPRYLIKTRGQQVTLSCSPISGHRSVSWYQQTPGQGLQFLFEYFSETQRNKGNFPGRFSGRQFSNSRSEMNVSTLELGDSALYLCASSLVVGLDTDTQYFGPGTRLTVL.

The chain recombines TRBV7-2 with TRBJ1-2, with TRBD1 matching 12 bases. The CDR3 contains 16 residues. Germline assignment: CDR1 SGHTA and CDR2 FQGNSA. The ends lost 5 bases at V and 6 bases at J; junction bases unmatched: 10. The chain's CDR3 is CASSPVPGQGAHGYTF. As DNA, the CDR3 is TGTGCCAGCAGCCCCGTTCCGGGACAGGGGGCGCATGGCTACACCTTC.

This sequence joins TRBV5-1 and TRBJ2-3; D unclear. The CDR3 is 15 residues long. Deletions cut 0 bases from V and 0 bases from J, with 8 bases between. The germline gives CDR1 SGHRS, CDR2 YFSETQ. CDR3 nucleotides: TGCGCCAGCAGCTTGGTAGGTCCTAGCACAGATACGCAGTATTTT. Amino acid sequence: CASSLVGPSTDTQYF.

The chain links TRBV19 to TRBJ2-1; 7 bases match TRBD2. CDR1 is LNHDA and CDR2 is SQIVND in the germline V gene (reference sequence). This CDR3 is built from 16 residues. V shed 7 bases and J 8 bases; nucleotides not matched to a gene: 17. CDR3 bases: TGTGCCAGTAAGGGCGGGAGTCTTGGTGGGAATCATGAGCAGTTCTTC. Translating gives CASKGGSLGGNHEQFF.

The chain joins TRBV7-9 to TRBJ2-7; 11 nucleotides agree with TRBD1. The CDR3 is 14 residues long. Germline values: CDR1 SEHNR, CDR2 FQNEAQ (reference sequence). The V gene end was trimmed by 3 bases and the J gene end by 7 bases; junction bases not matched to a gene: 5. The CDR3 spells CASSFGQGAGEQYF. CDR3 sequence (DNA): TGTGCCAGCAGCTTTGGACAGGGGGCGGGGGAGCAGTACTTC.

The chain employs TRBV27 and TRBJ1-1, with 7 positions matching TRBD1. The CDR3 length is 14 residues. Germline CDR1 reads MNHEY; CDR2 reads SMNVEV (reference sequence). V shed 4 bases and J 3 bases; nucleotides not matched to a gene: 5. CDR3 nucleotides: TGTGCCAGCAGTTACAGGGGTACCGACACTGAAGCTTTCTTT. It is translated as CASSYRGTDTEAFF.

The CDR3 sequence: CASAGGFNTEAFF. The CDR3 DNA reads as TGTGCCAGCGCCGGGGGATTCAACACTGAAGCTTTCTTT. The chain links TRBV27 to TRBJ1-1, with D possibly TRBD1 on 5 matching bases. V was clipped by 8 bases and J by 2 bases, with 12 bases between them. Germline CDR1 and CDR2: MNHEY and SMNVEV (reference sequence). The CDR3 runs to 13 residues.

This CDR3 reads CASSQGQALPLLPYEQYF. The CDR3 DNA reads as TGCGCCAGCAGCCAAGGCCAGGCCCTTCCACTCCTCCCCTACGAGCAGTACTTC. The chain is built from TRBV4-1 and TRBJ2-7; no clear D gene. V was pared by 1 base and J by 2 bases, with 21 bases between. This CDR3 region has 18 residues. Germline V gene data show CDR1 as MGHRA and CDR2 as YSYEKL.

The chain couples TRBV15 to TRBJ1-2; 7 bases agree with TRBD1. Germline values: CDR1 LNHNV, CDR2 YYDKDF (reference sequence). V was pared by 8 bases and J by 5 bases, with 20 bases of the junction left unmatched. The CDR3 has 17 amino acids. The chain's CDR3 is CATSGGGIARPSYGYTF. CDR3 in DNA: TGTGCCACCTCAGGGGGGGGAATCGCCCGACCTTCTTATGGCTACACCTTC.

The rearrangement joins TRBV5-4 to TRBJ2-1; 7 bases are a match to TRBD2. Trimming removed 10 bases from V and 4 bases from J; junction bases left unmatched: 14. The CDR3 extends over 15 amino acids. Germline CDR1 and CDR2: SGHNT and YYREEE (reference sequence). For the CDR3, the DNA is TGTGCCTACCGGGGAGGGCCGAATTCATACAATGAGCAGTTCTTC. Its protein product is CAYRGGPNSYNEQFF.

The V call is TRBV5-8, the J call TRBJ1-5, with no clear D. V lost 4 bases and J 0 bases, leaving 11 bases between the germline ends. Germline-derived CDR1 and CDR2 are SGHTS and YDEGEE. The length of the CDR3 is 15 residues. The CDR3: CASSPGDYSNQPQHF. In nucleotides, the CDR3 is TGTGCCAGCAGCCCAGGAGATTATAGCAATCAGCCCCAGCATTTT.

The V call is TRBV6-1, the J call TRBJ2-1, with D perhaps matching TRBD1 (5 bases). Germline-derived CDR1 and CDR2 are MNHNS and SASEGT. CDR3 length: 15 amino acids. The ends were cut back, 2 bases at V and 0 bases at J, with 8 bases in the middle. This CDR3 is CASSERGLSYNEQFF. The CDR3 DNA is TGTGCCAGCAGTGAAAGGGGCCTCTCCTACAATGAGCAGTTCTTC.

For the CDR3, the DNA is TGTGCCAGCAGAAGTAGGGGGGCGTTAGGCGGGGAGCTGTTTTTT. This sequence encodes CASRSRGALGGELFF. The rearrangement uses TRBV28 and TRBJ2-2, with D possibly called TRBD1 or TRBD2 (6 bases each). This CDR3 is built from 15 residues. Germline loops: CDR1 MDHEN, CDR2 SYDVKM. V lost 6 bases, J lost 7 bases, and 18 bases lay in between.

The rearrangement links TRBV27 to TRBJ1-5; maybe TRBD1 (5 bases). The V end lost 6 bases, the J end lost 2 bases, and 8 bases lay between the germline ends. Germline CDR1 reads MNHEY; CDR2 reads SMNVEV (reference sequence). There are 13 residues in the CDR3. The CDR3 reads CASRGDGNQPQHF. Written as DNA, the CDR3 is TGTGCCAGCAGAGGGGATGGCAATCAGCCCCAGCATTTT.

J is TRBJ2-3 and V is TRBV28, with D perhaps given as TRBD1 or TRBD2 (5 bases each). The CDR3 totals 14 residues. Trimming cost V 7 bases and J 5 bases, with 16 bases left between them. Germline V gives CDR1 MDHEN, CDR2 SYDVKM. The CDR3 DNA reads TGTGCCAGCACCGGGACGACGGTTCGAGATACGCAGTATTTT. This encodes CASTGTTVRDTQYF.

This CDR3 is CASSLNWLAGGETQYF. As DNA, the CDR3 is TGTGCCAGCAGCTTAAATTGGCTAGCGGGGGGCGAGACCCAGTACTTC. This chain uses TRBV7-2 with TRBJ2-5, with 11 positions matching TRBD2. The CDR3 is made up of 16 amino acids. Germline assignment: CDR1 SGHTA and CDR2 FQGNSA. V was clipped by 2 bases and J by 5 bases; unmatched bases: 7.

CDR3 DNA sequence: TGTGCCAGCAGTTACTCCGGGACGAACAATGAGCAGTTCTTC. Amino acid sequence: CASSYSGTNNEQFF. V usage is TRBV6-6 and J usage is TRBJ2-1; D possibly uses TRBD1 or TRBD2 (5 bases each). Germline V gene data show CDR1 as MNHNY and CDR2 as SVGAGI (reference sequence). The V end lost 0 bases, the J end lost 5 bases, and 8 bases lay between the germline ends. This CDR3 contains 14 residues.

This sequence joins TRBV11-2 and TRBJ2-2, with 7 bases lining up with TRBD2. J lost 0 bases, V lost 4 bases, and 5 bases had no gene match. The CDR3 consists of 16 residues. The V gene's germline CDR1 is SGHAT and CDR2 FQNNGV. CDR3 in amino acids: CASSSGGRANTGELFF. CDR3 in DNA: TGTGCCAGCAGCTCAGGCGGGAGAGCGAACACCGGGGAGCTGTTTTTT.

This chain uses TRBV4-3 with TRBJ1-3, with D unclear. Trimming took 0 bases from V and 4 from J, leaving 7 bases between them. The CDR3 runs to 14 residues. The germline CDR1 and CDR2 sequences are LGHNA and YSLEER. CDR3 nucleotides: TGCGCCAGCAGCCAAGATAGGTACGGAAACACCATATATTTT. Amino acid sequence: CASSQDRYGNTIYF.

This chain joins TRBV5-1 and TRBJ1-6; D is perhaps TRBD1 (5 bases). With 0 bases removed from V and 5 bases from J, the gap between germline ends came to 9 bases. The germline CDR1 and CDR2 sequences are SGHRS and YFSETQ. The CDR3 sequence is 15 residues long. The chain's CDR3 is CASSLGGRDNSPLHF. The CDR3 nucleotides read TGCGCCAGCAGCTTGGGAGGCAGGGATAATTCACCCCTCCACTTT. Combining the CDR3 with reference TRBV5-1 and TRBJ1-6 gives the whole variable domain KAGVTQTPRYLIKTRGQQVTLSCSPISGHRSVSWYQQTPGQGLQFLFEYFSETQRNKGNFPGRFSGRQFSNSRSEMNVSTLELGDSALYLCASSLGGRDNSPLHFGNGTRLTVT.

The chain is built from TRBV11-2 and TRBJ2-1; D remains ambiguous. Germline V gene lookup returns CDR1 SGHAT and CDR2 FQNNGV. The CDR3 runs 14 residues. The V and J ends lost 1 base and 11 bases respectively, with 15 bases between them. CDR3 in DNA: TGTGCCAGCAGCTTAGCGGGCCCTACAATGAAGCAGTTCTTC. Its translation: CASSLAGPTMKQFF.

V gene TRBV30 combines with J gene TRBJ2-1; D uncertain. Germline CDR1 reads GTSNPN; CDR2 reads SVGIG (reference sequence). The CDR3 totals 14 residues. The ends were cut back, 1 base at V and 1 base at J, with 8 bases in the middle. CDR3 loop: CAWSALKSYNEQFF. In DNA, the CDR3 is TGTGCCTGGAGTGCGCTGAAGTCCTACAATGAGCAGTTCTTC.